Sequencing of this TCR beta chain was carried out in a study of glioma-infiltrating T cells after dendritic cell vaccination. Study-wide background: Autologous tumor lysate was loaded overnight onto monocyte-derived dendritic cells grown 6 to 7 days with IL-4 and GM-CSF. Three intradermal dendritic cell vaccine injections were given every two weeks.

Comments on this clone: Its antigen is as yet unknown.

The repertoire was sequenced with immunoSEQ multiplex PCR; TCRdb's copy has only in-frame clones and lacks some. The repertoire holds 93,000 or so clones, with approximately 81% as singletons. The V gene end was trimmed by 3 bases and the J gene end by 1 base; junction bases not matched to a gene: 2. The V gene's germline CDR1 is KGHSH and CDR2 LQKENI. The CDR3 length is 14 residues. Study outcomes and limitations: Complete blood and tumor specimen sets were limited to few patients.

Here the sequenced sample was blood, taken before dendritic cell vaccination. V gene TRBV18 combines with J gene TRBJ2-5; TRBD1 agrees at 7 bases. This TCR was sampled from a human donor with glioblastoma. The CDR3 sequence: CASSPHRGQETQYF. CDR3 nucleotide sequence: TGTGCCAGCTCACCTCACAGGGGCCAAGAGACCCAGTACTTC.